Here is one T cell receptor (beta chain) with its context. Its target is not known. The record originates from a study of T cell responses to AZD1222 COVID-19 vaccine. Study conclusions and caveats: Repertoires were obtained solely post-peak T cell response.

Profiled with immunoSEQ multiplex PCR; TCRdb holds only in-frame clones, not every one. This sample yields about 220,000 clones, of which just over 90% are seen a single time; roughly 1% belongs to the top ten. The origin of this receptor is an adult in good health. Material: peripheral blood, obtained on day 0 of MenACWY control vaccination.

The DNA for the CDR3 is TGTGCCAGCAGTTTCCCCGGACAGCATGGCTACACCTTC. As protein: CASSFPGQHGYTF. The chain combines TRBV6-5 with TRBJ1-2; a weak D match, TRBD1 (6 bases). The CDR3 is made up of 13 amino acids. CDR1 MNHEY and CDR2 SVGAGI come from the germline V gene. V gave up 4 bases and J gave up 6 bases, with 12 bases separating them.